This T cell receptor (beta chain) was sequenced for a study of CXCR3-negative and CXCR3-positive naive CD8 T cells. The study, taken as a whole, reports: CXCR3-positive naive cells had more hydrophobic TRB CDR3s than CXCR3-negative naive cells.

This CDR3 contains 15 residues. In germline, CDR1 is MDHEN, CDR2 SYDVKM. UMI-labeled 5' RACE TRB cDNA libraries were prepared from the cells. One entry per CDR3 protein, without DNA, is what TCRdb gives after re-calling the 5' RACE reads. Recorded for this sample: around 88,000 distinct CDR3 sequences. A word on this clonotype: Its antigen is not known.

This chain links TRBV28 with TRBJ1-4; the TRBD1 assignment by TCRdb is unverifiable without DNA. The sequence was obtained from a human donor in good health. Some clones in this sample may be carry-over from other donors' samples. Material for sequencing was naive CXCR3+ CD8+ T cells from blood. Subset: CD45RO-CCR7+CD27+CD95- naive CD8+ T cells expressing CXCR3 (TNR3+). CDR3 sequence reads: CASSLWAGLDEKLFF.